The T cell receptor beta chain under discussion was sequenced for a study of regulatory T cells in long-lasting Graves disease. About the study: Those Graves' patients who were newly diagnosed had been on antithyroid drugs under 3 months.

As regards this clonotype: This could be a read error, since a much larger clone is one nucleotide away.

Construction of the TCR beta libraries employed iRepertoire HTBI primers in conjunction with Arm-PCR of CDR3 regions. Per the authors' pipeline: Samples collectively showed some 65 TRBV and more than 11 TRBJ segments. TCRdb ran MiXCR on the multiplex PCR reads and lists one entry per CDR3 protein. The V and J calls and clone size come from TCRdb's table, not from the authors' own analysis. The data contain about 540,000 distinct CDR3 sequences, approximately 15% of them singletons. V lost 4 bases to trimming and J lost 7 bases; unmatched junction nucleotides: 22. This CDR3 spans 18 amino acids. CDR1 is SNHLY and CDR2 is FYNNEI in the germline V gene. The time point: newly diagnosed GD, antithyroid drugs for less than 3 months. RNA isolated from PBMCs was used to make the TCR library. The data were also submitted as part of a second study, on T cells in Graves' hyperthyroidism and ophthalmopathy.

The rearrangement links TRBV2 to TRBJ2-7, with 7 positions matching TRBD2. This sample comprised peripheral blood mononuclear cells (PBMCs), obtained at new diagnosis, from a patient treated with antithyroid drugs. The origin of this receptor is a man aged 25 to 45 with Graves disease. The CDR3 is CASSVSREKVIFMGEQYF. The CDR3 DNA sequence: TGTGCCAGCAGTGTCTCGCGGGAGAAGGTCATTTTTATGGGTGAGCAGTACTTC.